This T cell receptor beta chain stems from a study of T cell responses to AZD1222 COVID-19 vaccine (dated by TCRdb to about 2021). In the study overall: TCR sequencing covered 230 or so trial participants: 207 given two doses of AZD1222 and 26 given two doses of MenACWY control vaccine. Trial participants were enrolled into age subgroups of 18-55, 56-69 and 70-plus years, which contained roughly 140, 27 and 60 TCR-sequenced participants, respectively.

On this clone: The antigen it recognizes is unknown. Base qualities are not recorded, but no much larger clone differs from it by a single base.

A distance of 10 bases separates the germline ends of V and J, which lose 8 bases and 6 bases respectively. In the germline V gene (reference sequence), CDR1 corresponds to LNHDA and CDR2 to SQIVND. The CDR3 runs 11 residues from the cysteine to the phenylalanine. Just CDR3 DNA is preserved here, 33 bases in frame from base 1. The CDR3 regions of human TCRbeta chains were subjected to immunosequencing. The published analysis was carried out like this. TCRs in the repertoires were matched against a reference library of SARS-CoV-2-specific TCRs that had been generated with the MIRA antigen-specificity platform. Breadth was defined as the fraction of unique TCRs that were SARS-CoV-2-associated. Depth was defined as the fraction of total T cells that were SARS-CoV-2-associated. Each spike-specific TCR was assigned to its reactive spike region and to a CD4 or CD8 class using the MIRA data. Log10-transformed breadth and depth values were compared by one-way ANOVA with Sidak's multiple comparisons tests. This immuneACCESS table, as held by TCRdb, lists in-frame sequences with V and J called but not all clones. Of the missing ones, under half trace to an unresolved V gene in checked studies; the others have no known cause. The V and J calls and the clone size are those of that table, but D and trimming were determined from the DNA. Here the sample has tens of thousands of clones; around 87% occur a single time. The ten largest account for more than 15% of the sample.

What the work shows at the level of the full study, not this receptor alone: Participants were mostly white British and included more females than males, and it was suggested by the authors that clonal diversity may have been underestimated. No day 14 peak-response samples were available, so repertoires were characterized only after the peak T cell response. Spike-specific TCR breadth and depth rose significantly after two AZD1222 doses compared with day 0 and with MenACWY recipients. Epitopes outside the regions mutated in the B.1.351 and B.1.1.7 variants were reportedly recognized by nearly half of the unique spike-specific TCRs. Vaccine-associated CD4 TCRs spanned the whole spike protein, with dominant responses in regions 160-218 and 743-854. Conclusions about previously exposed vaccinees were limited because only a handful of AZD1222 recipients were SARS-CoV-2 seropositive at baseline. In the small 56-69-year group, the increase in depth fell short of significance, most likely because of low power.

The meaning of the sample's time point label: about 28 days (+/-7) after the second vaccine dose. AZD1222 recipients with second doses at about 4 weeks or about 12 weeks were pooled, because spike-specific TCR depth and breadth did not differ between schedules. Samples from vaccinated people were obtained from the UK trials COV001 and COV002, which included a single-blind randomized controlled phase 2/3 trial of AZD1222 (ChAdOx1 nCoV-19) in healthy adults. For TCRbeta chain sequencing, PBMC samples were collected from trial participants at day 0 and at day 28 after the second dose. The source is an adult who received the AZD1222 COVID-19 vaccine. The sequencing used peripheral blood, collected 28 days after the second AZD1222 dose. The rearrangement combines TRBV19 with TRBJ1-1; tentative D gene TRBD1, with 6 bases matching. The CDR3 protein sequence reads: CASWTAAEAFF. The base sequence is TGTGCCAGTTGGACAGCTGCTGAAGCTTTCTTT.